The rows below give T cell receptor beta chains drawn from one sample of a study of blood T cell repertoires in COVID-19. Sequencing was performed with immunoSEQ multiplex PCR; in TCRdb, only in-frame clones are kept and a portion is missing. The data show approximately 63,000 clones, around 86% seen once. Sequenced: peripheral blood. The origin of the receptors is an elderly woman with acute or convalescent COVID-19. The CDR3 runs from the conserved cysteine through the conserved F or W. A D gene is named only where the DNA matches it firmly. Rows may omit the clone size; those that give it use once, few, many or a size class.

D,J,size,V,CDR3,DNA
TRBD1,TRBJ2-7,NA,TRBV18,CASSPPGQASYEQYF,TGTGCCAGCTCACCACCGGGACAGGCATCCTACGAGCAGTACTTC
TRBD1,TRBJ2-7,NA,TRBV5-1,CASSFGTASNEQYF,TGCGCCAGCAGCTTTGGGACAGCCTCCAACGAGCAGTACTTC
NA,TRBJ2-3,NA,TRBV11-2,CASSLDPGTDTQYF,TGTGCCAGCAGCTTAGATCCAGGCACAGATACGCAGTATTTT
TRBD1,TRBJ1-2,NA,TRBV6-5,CASTLTGGYGYTF,TGTGCCAGCACCTTAACAGGGGGCTATGGCTACACCTTC
NA,TRBJ1-5,NA,TRBV6-1,CASSEWGSNQPQHF,TGTGCCAGCAGTGAATGGGGCAGCAATCAGCCCCAGCATTTT
NA,TRBJ1-5,NA,TRBV19,CASSIRTGNQPQHF,TGTGCCAGTAGTATAAGGACAGGCAATCAGCCCCAGCATTTT
NA,TRBJ1-1,NA,TRBV2,CASIRGVNTEAFF,TGTGCCAGCATAAGAGGAGTGAACACTGAAGCTTTCTTT
TRBD2,TRBJ2-2,NA,TRBV6-5,CASSRTSGATGELFF,TGTGCCAGCAGCCGAACTAGCGGGGCGACCGGGGAGCTGTTTTTT
TRBD2,TRBJ2-5,NA,TRBV28,CASSRGLGETQYF,TGTGCCAGCAGTCGCGGACTAGGTGAGACCCAGTACTTC
NA,TRBJ1-2,few,TRBV5-1,CASSFNGAEGGGYTF,TGCGCCAGCAGCTTTAATGGGGCCGAGGGAGGAGGCTACACCTTC
NA,TRBJ1-6,NA,TRBV18,CASSSRQGSYNSPLHF,TGTGCCAGCTCTTCCCGCCAGGGCTCCTATAATTCACCCCTCCACTTT
TRBD2,TRBJ2-1,NA,TRBV6-5,CASRSGGAYNEQFF,TGTGCCAGTCGGTCGGGGGGTGCCTACAATGAGCAGTTCTTC
NA,TRBJ2-7,NA,TRBV5-1,CASSLGDTRLTSYEQYF,TGCGCCAGCAGCTTGGGGGACACTCGCCTTACTTCCTACGAGCAGTACTTC
TRBD1,TRBJ2-2,NA,TRBV5-1,CASCRTGIRTRTGELFF,TGCGCCAGCTGTCGGACAGGGATTAGAACTCGCACCGGGGAGCTGTTTTTT
NA,TRBJ2-7,NA,TRBV5-6,CASRTEDVEPIPPYEQYF,TGTGCCAGCAGAACTGAAGATGTAGAACCTATTCCCCCCTACGAGCAGTACTTC
TRBD2,TRBJ2-2,few,TRBV6-5,CASRRRGEPTGELFF,TGTGCCAGTCGTCGGCGGGGGGAACCTACCGGGGAGCTGTTTTTT
NA,TRBJ2-3,NA,TRBV27,CASSLGGGGQGDTQYF,TGTGCCAGCAGCTTGGGAGGGGGGGGCCAAGGAGATACGCAGTATTTT
NA,TRBJ1-2,NA,TRBV5-6,CASSRDTYGYTF,TGTGCCAGCAGCCGGGACACCTATGGCTACACCTTC
NA,TRBJ2-1,NA,TRBV28,CASVRVSSYNEQFF,TGTGCCAGCGTCAGGGTCAGCTCCTACAATGAGCAGTTCTTC
TRBD2,TRBJ2-1,NA,TRBV6-6,CASSLSLPGGEQFF,TGTGCCAGCAGCCTATCTCTCCCGGGGGGGGAGCAGTTCTTC
TRBD2,TRBJ2-2,NA,TRBV2,CASSATSGVNTGELFF,TGTGCCAGCAGTGCTACTAGCGGAGTAAACACCGGGGAGCTGTTTTTT
TRBD1,TRBJ1-3,NA,TRBV6-5,CASLLDRGYGNTIYF,TGTGCCAGTCTCCTCGACAGGGGATATGGAAACACCATATATTTT
TRBD2,TRBJ2-7,NA,TRBV4-2,CASSRQREFEYEQYF,TGTGCCAGCAGCCGTCAGCGGGAGTTTGAGTACGAGCAGTACTTC
NA,TRBJ2-3,NA,TRBV3-1/TRBV3-2,CASSQRLVSDTQYF,TGTGCCAGCAGCCAGCGACTAGTTTCAGATACGCAGTATTTT
NA,TRBJ2-7,NA,TRBV6-5,CASSYSGHGGYEQYF,TGTGCCAGCAGTTACTCCGGCCACGGGGGCTACGAGCAGTACTTC
TRBD1,TRBJ1-1,NA,TRBV7-3,CASSPDRGNTEAFF,TGTGCCAGCAGCCCAGACAGGGGGAACACTGAAGCTTTCTTT
TRBD2,TRBJ2-3,NA,TRBV5-1,CASSLGGPGGRPTDTQYF,TGCGCCAGCAGCCTGGGAGGTCCTGGCGGGAGGCCCACAGATACGCAGTATTTT
NA,TRBJ1-5,NA,TRBV6-1,CASSERGSGPQHF,TGTGCCAGCAGTGAAAGGGGGTCCGGGCCCCAGCATTTT
TRBD2,TRBJ2-1,NA,TRBV19,CASRTSGSLLIDNEQFF,TGTGCCAGTAGGACTAGCGGGAGCTTGCTTATCGACAATGAGCAGTTCTTC
NA,TRBJ2-1,NA,TRBV19,CASSREGSSYNEQFF,TGTGCCAGTAGCCGCGAAGGGAGCTCCTACAATGAGCAGTTCTTC
NA,TRBJ1-2,NA,TRBV6-2/TRBV6-3,CASSYGQAALYGYTF,TGTGCCAGCAGTTACGGGCAGGCCGCATTGTATGGCTACACCTTC
TRBD2,TRBJ2-3,NA,TRBV2,CASRVTSGPQYF,TGTGCCAGCAGGGTAACTAGCGGGCCGCAGTATTTT
NA,TRBJ2-5,NA,TRBV7-9,CASSTHGSLREETQYF,TGTGCCAGCAGCACCCACGGGAGTTTGAGGGAGGAGACCCAGTACTTC
TRBD2,TRBJ2-7,NA,TRBV7-3,CASASLAAIPYEQYF,TGTGCCAGCGCTTCCCTAGCGGCCATACCCTACGAGCAGTACTTC
NA,TRBJ1-3,NA,TRBV4-2,CASSRIQDLNSGNTIYF,TGTGCCAGCAGCCGCATACAGGATCTTAACTCTGGAAACACCATATATTTT
NA,TRBJ2-7,NA,TRBV18,CASSHPTGIYEQYF,TGTGCCAGCTCACATCCAACAGGGATCTACGAGCAGTACTTC
NA,TRBJ2-7,NA,TRBV7-9,CASSPTGSAPYEQYF,TGTGCCAGCAGCCCTACTGGTAGCGCACCCTACGAGCAGTACTTC
NA,TRBJ2-2,NA,TRBV5-6,CASSVKHGELFF,TGTGCCAGCAGTGTAAAACACGGGGAGCTGTTTTTT
TRBD2,TRBJ2-7,NA,TRBV6-6,CASSRTSGYYEQYF,TGTGCCAGCAGCCGTACTAGCGGATACTACGAGCAGTACTTC
NA,TRBJ2-7,NA,TRBV2,CASSEASRQGYYEQYF,TGTGCCAGCAGTGAAGCGTCGAGGCAGGGTTATTACGAGCAGTACTTC
TRBD1,TRBJ1-5,NA,TRBV4-1,CASSTGTGNQPQHF,TGCGCCAGCAGCACTGGGACAGGCAATCAGCCCCAGCATTTT
TRBD1,TRBJ2-7,NA,TRBV5-5,CASSLSTGQGYYEQYF,TGTGCCAGCAGCTTATCAACGGGACAGGGTTACTACGAGCAGTACTTC
TRBD2,TRBJ2-3,NA,TRBV7-3,CASSLGGGPDTQYF,TGTGCCAGCAGCTTGGGCGGGGGACCAGATACGCAGTATTTT
TRBD2,TRBJ2-7,NA,TRBV6-5,CASSLSSGRVSEQYF,TGTGCCAGCAGCCTATCTAGCGGGAGGGTGTCCGAGCAGTACTTC
TRBD2,TRBJ2-7,NA,TRBV29-1,CSVVPGGPYEQYF,TGCAGCGTTGTCCCGGGAGGGCCCTACGAGCAGTACTTC